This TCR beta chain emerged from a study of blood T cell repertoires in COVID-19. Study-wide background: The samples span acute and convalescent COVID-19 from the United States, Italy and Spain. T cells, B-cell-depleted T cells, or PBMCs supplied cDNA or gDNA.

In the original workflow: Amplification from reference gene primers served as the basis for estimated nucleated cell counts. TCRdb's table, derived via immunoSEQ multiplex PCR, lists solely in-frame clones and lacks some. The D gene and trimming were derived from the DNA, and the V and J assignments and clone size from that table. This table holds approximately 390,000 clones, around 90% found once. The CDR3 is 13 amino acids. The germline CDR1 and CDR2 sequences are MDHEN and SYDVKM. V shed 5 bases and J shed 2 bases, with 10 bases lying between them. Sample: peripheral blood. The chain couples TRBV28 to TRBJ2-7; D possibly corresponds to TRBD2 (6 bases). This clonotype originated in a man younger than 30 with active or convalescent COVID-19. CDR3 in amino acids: CASSLPGAYEQYF. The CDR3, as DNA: TGTGCCAGCAGTCTACCGGGGGCCTACGAGCAGTACTTC.